The 27 T cell receptor beta chains reported below all come from one sample, sequenced in a study of beta chain features in type 1 diabetes. The investigators reverse transcribed all of the isolated RNA, so they sequenced expressed TCRB transcripts. Produced via immunoSEQ multiplex PCR; TCRdb's table is partial and in-frame only. The table has over 700,000 clones, 15% to 20% seen once. The specimen sequenced was naive CD4+ T cells from blood. The receptor source for this set is a woman between 18 and 29 years old in good health.

The chain has TRBV7-2 and TRBJ2-3, with D perhaps TRBD2 (6 bases). The length of the CDR3 is 18 residues. Germline values: CDR1 SGHTA, CDR2 FQGNSA. The V gene lost 1 base and the J gene lost 4 bases, with 21 bases spanning the gap. Written as DNA, the CDR3 is TGTGCCAGCAGCTTAGACTTGAATGCGGGAATTGGATCAGATACGCAGTATTTT. It is translated as CASSLDLNAGIGSDTQYF.

The V call is TRBV9, the J call TRBJ2-2; TRBD2 agrees at 10 bases. The CDR3 is 20 amino acids. Trimming cost V 4 bases and J 5 bases; bases outside gene matches: 20. Germline V gene data show CDR1 as SGDLS and CDR2 as YYNGEE. CDR3 protein: CASSQEVAAKAGGETGELFF. CDR3 DNA sequence: TGTGCCAGCAGCCAAGAGGTGGCAGCGAAAGCGGGAGGGGAAACCGGGGAGCTGTTTTTT.

Only one count was recorded for this clone. The chain joins TRBV18 to TRBJ1-5, with D uncertain. The germline V gene has CDR1 KGHSH and CDR2 LQKENI. The CDR3 length is 15 residues. The V end lost 4 bases, the J end lost 5 bases, and 15 bases lay between the germline ends. The CDR3, as DNA: TGTGCCAGCTCACTCAGAAACGACGGAGATCAGCCCCAGCATTTT. Translating it yields CASSLRNDGDQPQHF.

The chain employs TRBV7-2 and TRBJ2-7, with D tentatively TRBD1 or TRBD2 (5 bases each). CDR3 length: 15 residues. Germline V gene data show CDR1 as SGHTA and CDR2 as FQGNSA. The V end lost 0 bases, the J end lost 0 bases, and 9 bases lay between the germline ends. The CDR3, as DNA: TGTGCCAGCAGCTTAGCACTAGGGACCTCCTACGAGCAGTACTTC. This codes for CASSLALGTSYEQYF.

The chain is built from TRBV7-8 and TRBJ1-5, with D possibly being TRBD1 (6 bases). Deletions cut 5 bases from V and 2 bases from J, with 10 bases between. The CDR3 has 14 residues. Germline assignment: CDR1 SGHVS and CDR2 FQNEAQ. This CDR3 is CASSRTERNQPQHF. The CDR3, as DNA: TGTGCCAGCAGCCGGACAGAGCGCAATCAGCCCCAGCATTTT.

V and J are TRBV6-6 and TRBJ1-2; D not certain. V dropped 4 bases and J dropped 6 bases, with 3 bases sitting between them. The CDR3 has 10 residues. Germline V gene lookup returns CDR1 MNHNY and CDR2 SVGAGI (reference sequence). CDR3 DNA: TGTGCCAGCAGTTCCCATGGCTACACCTTC. Protein product: CASSSHGYTF.

The chain is built from TRBV6-6 and TRBJ2-7; tentatively, D is TRBD1 or TRBD2 (5 bases each). The V gene's germline CDR1 is MNHNY and CDR2 SVGAGI (reference sequence). This CDR3 comprises 13 residues. The ends were cut back, 7 bases at V and 5 bases at J, with 15 bases in the middle. The CDR3 bases are TGTGCCAGCAACCCCATCGGGGCCCACGAGCAGTACTTC. It specifies CASNPIGAHEQYF.

The chain employs TRBV18 and TRBJ2-5, with 7 nucleotides matching TRBD1. CDR1 and CDR2 (germline): KGHSH, LQKENI. This CDR3 comprises 15 residues. With V trimmed by 4 bases and J by 5 bases, 10 bases remained unmatched. CDR3 protein: CASSLRPDRAETQYF. Written as DNA, the CDR3 is TGTGCCAGCTCACTTCGACCCGACAGGGCTGAGACCCAGTACTTC.

This clone showed up just a few times. V gene TRBV4-1 combines with J gene TRBJ2-5; 7 bases map to TRBD2. The CDR3 length is 16 residues. The V gene's germline CDR1 is MGHRA and CDR2 YSYEKL. V was pared by 1 base and J by 1 base, with 6 bases of the junction left unmatched. The CDR3 spells CASSQGPSGPQETQYF. CDR3 coding DNA: TGCGCCAGCAGCCAAGGGCCTAGCGGACCCCAAGAGACCCAGTACTTC.

V is TRBV4-3 and J is TRBJ2-3; a possible D gene is TRBD1 (5 bases). V shed 1 base and J shed 7 bases, with 6 bases lying between them. CDR1 is LGHNA, CDR2 YSLEER, per germline. The CDR3 is 12 residues long. CDR3 DNA sequence: TGCGCCAGCAGCCAAGGGGGCCATACGCAGTATTTT. Translation: CASSQGGHTQYF.

The sample holds a few counts of this clone. This chain connects TRBV6-5 to TRBJ1-1; D perhaps matches TRBD1 (5 bases). V lost 6 bases and J 3 bases, leaving 11 bases between the germline ends. The CDR3 extends over 13 amino acids. Germline CDR1 and CDR2: MNHEY and SVGAGI. CDR3 in amino acids: CASSYDSHTEAFF. The CDR3 DNA is TGTGCCAGCAGCTACGACAGCCACACTGAAGCTTTCTTT.

This clone was detected a few times. The rearrangement uses TRBV11-3 and TRBJ2-1; no clear D. The CDR3 has 12 residues. Germline CDR1 is SGHNT and CDR2 is YENEEA. Trimming took off 4 bases at V and 5 bases at J, with 6 bases between the two ends. CDR3 DNA sequence: TGTGCCAGCAGCTCTAATCACAATGAGCAGTTCTTC. Translation gives CASSSNHNEQFF.

This clone was observed a handful of times. The V gene is TRBV4-3, the J gene TRBJ2-3, with 10 bases that match TRBD2. The CDR3 consists of 16 residues. Trimming removed 1 base from V and 7 bases from J; junction bases left unmatched: 8. The germline gives CDR1 LGHNA, CDR2 YSLEER. CDR3 in DNA: TGCGCCAGCAGCCAAGTGGTTCTAGCGGGAGCAAATACGCAGTATTTT. This sequence encodes CASSQVVLAGANTQYF.

This clone occurred once. V usage is TRBV28 and J usage is TRBJ2-7; 9 bases line up with TRBD1. V gave up 4 bases and J gave up 4 bases; unmatched junction bases: 8. Germline V lookup: CDR1 MDHEN, CDR2 SYDVKM. This CDR3 has 15 residues. The CDR3 DNA reads TGTGCCAGCAGTTCGGACAGGGGCGTTGGGTACGAGCAGTACTTC. Amino acid sequence: CASSSDRGVGYEQYF.

J is TRBJ1-1 and V is TRBV5-6, with D unresolved. The germline CDR1 and CDR2 sequences are SGHDT and YYEEEE. The CDR3 runs 15 residues. Trimming left V 4 bases short and J 5 bases short, with 18 bases between. In DNA, the CDR3 is TGTGCCAGCAGCCTGGATCAGGAGGTGGGGACTGAAGCTTTCTTT. Amino acid sequence: CASSLDQEVGTEAFF. Using reference TRBV5-6 and TRBJ1-1 for the parts outside the CDR3, the full variable domain is DAGVTQSPTHLIKTRGQQVTLRCSPKSGHDTVSWYQQALGQGPQFIFQYYEEEERQRGNFPDRFSGHQFPNYSSELNVNALLLGDSALYLCASSLDQEVGTEAFFGQGTRLTVV.

This clone came up a few times. The V gene is TRBV27, the J gene TRBJ1-2; TRBD1 agrees at 10 bases. CDR1 MNHEY and CDR2 SMNVEV come from the germline V gene (reference sequence). V lost 4 bases, J lost 4 bases, and 6 bases stayed unmatched. The CDR3 has 15 amino acids. CDR3 region: CASSSAGTGAYGYTF. CDR3 sequence (DNA): TGTGCCAGCAGTTCGGCCGGGACAGGGGCCTATGGCTACACCTTC.

The genes are TRBV5-6 and TRBJ1-4, with D maybe TRBD1 (6 bases). In germline, CDR1 is SGHDT, CDR2 YYEEEE. The CDR3 is 13 residues long. V was trimmed by 3 bases and J by 8 bases, leaving 11 bases between them. The CDR3 sequence is CASSWGAEEKLFF. The CDR3 DNA is TGTGCCAGCAGCTGGGGGGCGGAGGAAAAACTGTTTTTT.

V usage is TRBV28 and J usage is TRBJ1-4, with D unresolved. This CDR3 contains 16 residues. CDR1 MDHEN and CDR2 SYDVKM come from the germline V gene. The V and J ends lost 3 bases and 0 bases respectively, with 11 bases between them. This CDR3 reads CASSLVRSATNEKLFF. CDR3 nucleotides: TGTGCCAGCAGTTTGGTGAGGTCAGCAACTAATGAAAAACTGTTTTTT.

The table lists this clone with a few counts. The gene calls are TRBV6-5 and TRBJ2-4, with a tentative D call TRBD2 (5 bases). Per the germline V gene, CDR1 is MNHEY and CDR2 is SVGAGI. This CDR3 has 16 amino acids. V lost 4 bases to trimming and J lost 6 bases, with 19 bases between them. The DNA of the CDR3 is TGTGCCAGCAGTTCCGCCTTCGGGGTTCTTGGAAACATTCAGTACTTC. Translation: CASSSAFGVLGNIQYF.

The chain couples TRBV5-1 to TRBJ2-5; the match to TRBD1 covers 9 bases. This CDR3 is 19 amino acids long. Trimming at V came to 4 bases and at J to 0 bases, leaving 16 bases not matched to a gene. The germline gives CDR1 SGHRS, CDR2 YFSETQ. The chain's CDR3 is CASSPARQGGKEYQETQYF. The DNA of the CDR3 is TGCGCCAGCAGCCCTGCTCGACAGGGGGGGAAGGAGTACCAAGAGACCCAGTACTTC.

The chain combines TRBV2 with TRBJ2-3, with 11 nucleotides matching TRBD2. V shed 8 bases, J shed 4 bases, and the junction held 11 bases outside the gene matches. The CDR3 length is 16 residues. Germline values: CDR1 SNHLY, CDR2 FYNNEI. The CDR3 loop reads CASLFLAGGASDTQYF. For the CDR3, the DNA is TGTGCCAGCTTATTCCTAGCGGGAGGCGCGTCAGATACGCAGTATTTT.

The V and J genes are TRBV18 and TRBJ2-1, with 9 positions matching TRBD2. V was pared by 6 bases and J by 0 bases, with 3 bases of the junction left unmatched. CDR1 and CDR2 (germline): KGHSH, LQKENI. CDR3 length equals 15 residues. Here the CDR3 DNA reads TGTGCCAGCTCGACTAGCGGCAGCTCCTACAATGAGCAGTTCTTC. Amino acid sequence: CASSTSGSSYNEQFF.

This clone has at least ten counts. The rearrangement uses TRBV13 and TRBJ2-1; D gene ambiguous. The CDR3 extends over 12 amino acids. With 3 bases removed from V and 8 bases from J, the gap between germline ends came to 8 bases. Germline V lookup: CDR1 PRHDT, CDR2 FYEKMQ (reference sequence). The CDR3 DNA is TGTGCCAGCAGCTTTAAGGTCCATGAGCAGTTCTTC. Protein sequence: CASSFKVHEQFF.

Notes on this clone: Distinct nucleotide sequences in the sample also encode this CDR3. The chain combines TRBV5-1 with TRBJ2-7; D is unclear. Germline V lookup: CDR1 SGHRS, CDR2 YFSETQ. The V end was cut by 0 bases, the J end by 0 bases, with 10 bases between. The CDR3 length is 15 residues. The DNA of the CDR3 is TGCGCCAGCAGCTTGGGGTCCCCATCCTCCTACGAGCAGTACTTC. Translated: CASSLGSPSSYEQYF.

Written as DNA, the CDR3 is TGTGCCAGCAGTTCGCGGACTAGCGGGAGTTCCTACAATGAGCAGTTCTTC. Translation gives CASSSRTSGSSYNEQFF. The chain carries TRBV27 and TRBJ2-1, with 13 nucleotides matching TRBD2. Germline V CDR1 and CDR2: MNHEY, SMNVEV (reference sequence). This CDR3 contains 17 residues. Unmatched junction bases numbered 4, after V lost 4 bases and J lost 1 base.

J is TRBJ2-3 and V is TRBV7-9, with TRBD1 matching over 9 bases. Germline CDR1 and CDR2: SEHNR and FQNEAQ (reference sequence). Trimming took 5 bases from V and 6 from J; bases not matched to a gene: 9. The CDR3 has 15 amino acids. CDR3 bases: TGTGCCAGCAGCCTGACCGGGACAGGGACGGATACGCAGTATTTT. Protein sequence: CASSLTGTGTDTQYF.

This clone was detected only a few times. This chain links TRBV7-2 with TRBJ1-5; D might be TRBD1 (6 bases). V was pared by 1 base and J by 6 bases, with 13 bases between. The CDR3 loop spans 15 amino acids. The V gene's germline CDR1 is SGHTA and CDR2 FQGNSA. The CDR3 nucleotides read TGTGCCAGCAGCTTAGTAGGGGGGCGCGTTCAGCCCCAGCATTTT. It is translated as CASSLVGGRVQPQHF. The full variable domain, its missing parts supplied by reference TRBV7-2 and TRBJ1-5, is GAGVSQSPSNKVTEKGKDVELRCDPISGHTALYWYRQSLGQGLEFLIYFQGNSAPDKSGLPSDRFSAERTGGSVSTLTIQRTQQEDSAVYLCASSLVGGRVQPQHFGDGTRLSIL.